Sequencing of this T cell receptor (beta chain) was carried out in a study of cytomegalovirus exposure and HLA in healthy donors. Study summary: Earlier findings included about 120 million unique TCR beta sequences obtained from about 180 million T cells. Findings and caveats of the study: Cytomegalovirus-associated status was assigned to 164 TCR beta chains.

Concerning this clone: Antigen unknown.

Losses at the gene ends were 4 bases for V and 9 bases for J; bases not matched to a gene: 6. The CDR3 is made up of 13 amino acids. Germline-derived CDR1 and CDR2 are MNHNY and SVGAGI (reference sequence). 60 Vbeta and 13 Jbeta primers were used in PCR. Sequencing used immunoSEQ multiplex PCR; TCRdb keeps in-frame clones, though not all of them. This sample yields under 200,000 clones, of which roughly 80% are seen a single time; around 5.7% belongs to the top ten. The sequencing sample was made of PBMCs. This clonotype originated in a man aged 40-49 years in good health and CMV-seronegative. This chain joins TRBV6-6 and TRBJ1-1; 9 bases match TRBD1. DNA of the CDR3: TGTGCCAGCAGTTCGAGACAGGGGGGCCAAGCTTTCTTT. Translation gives CASSSRQGGQAFF.